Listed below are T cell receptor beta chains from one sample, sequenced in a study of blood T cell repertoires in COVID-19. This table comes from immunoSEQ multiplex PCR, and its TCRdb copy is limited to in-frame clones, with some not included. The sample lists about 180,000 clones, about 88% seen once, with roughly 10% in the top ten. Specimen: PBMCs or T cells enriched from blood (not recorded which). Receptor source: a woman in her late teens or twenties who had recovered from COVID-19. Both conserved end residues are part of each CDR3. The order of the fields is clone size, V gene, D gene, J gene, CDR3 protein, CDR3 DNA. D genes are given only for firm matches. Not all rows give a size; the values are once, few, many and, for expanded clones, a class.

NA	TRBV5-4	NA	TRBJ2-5	CASSLGQSQETQYF	TGTGCCAGCAGCCTTGGACAGTCCCAAGAGACCCAGTACTTC
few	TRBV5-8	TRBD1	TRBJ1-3	CASSAGTALSGNTIYF	TGTGCCAGCAGCGCCGGGACAGCTCTCTCTGGAAACACCATATATTTT
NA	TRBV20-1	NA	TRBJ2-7	CSASLTGSYEQYF	TGCAGTGCTAGTCTGACAGGATCCTACGAGCAGTACTTC
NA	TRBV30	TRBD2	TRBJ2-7	CASHSGLVDEQYF	TGTGCCTCTCACTCGGGACTAGTAGACGAGCAGTACTTC
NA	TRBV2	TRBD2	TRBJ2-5	CASTAAGGPSETQYF	TGTGCCAGCACCGCCGCGGGGGGGCCGTCAGAGACCCAGTACTTC
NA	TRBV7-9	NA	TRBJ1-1	CASSLASEGDFRRAEAFF	TGTGCCAGCAGCTTAGCCTCCGAAGGGGACTTCCGTAGGGCTGAAGCTTTCTTT
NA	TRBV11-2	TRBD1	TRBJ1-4	CASSTGQGGEKLFF	TGTGCCAGCAGCACAGGACAGGGAGGCGAAAAACTGTTTTTT
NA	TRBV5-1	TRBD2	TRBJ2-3	CASSLLSGNTDTQYF	TGCGCCAGCAGCCTGCTGAGCGGGAACACAGATACGCAGTATTTT
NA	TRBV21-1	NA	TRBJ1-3	CASKRGQGVTGNTIYF	TGTGCCAGCAAAAGAGGGCAGGGGGTTACTGGAAACACCATATATTTT
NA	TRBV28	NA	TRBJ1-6	CASSLSAGSPLHF	TGTGCCAGCAGTTTAAGTGCGGGATCACCCCTCCACTTT
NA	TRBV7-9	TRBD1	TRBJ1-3	CASSLYRGQNSGNTIYF	TGTGCCAGCAGCTTATACAGGGGGCAAAACTCTGGAAACACCATATATTTT
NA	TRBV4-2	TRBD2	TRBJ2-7	CASSQDLELAGGTTYEQYF	TGTGCCAGCAGCCAAGATCTCGAGCTAGCGGGAGGTACCACCTACGAGCAGTACTTC
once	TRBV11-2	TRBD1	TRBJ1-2	CASSLGQGYGYTF	TGTGCCAGCAGCTTAGGACAGGGCTATGGCTACACCTTC
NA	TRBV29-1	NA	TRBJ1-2	CSVGSRAAYTF	TGCAGCGTTGGCAGCAGGGCCGCCTACACCTTC
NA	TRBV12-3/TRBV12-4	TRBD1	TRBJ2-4	CASRGTGKNIQYF	TGTGCCAGCAGGGGGACAGGGAAAAACATTCAGTACTTC
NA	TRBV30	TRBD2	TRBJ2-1	CAWSVRGRAYNEQFF	TGTGCCTGGAGTGTTCGGGGGAGGGCCTACAATGAGCAGTTCTTC
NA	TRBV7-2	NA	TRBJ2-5	CASSLQGQETQYF	TGTGCCAGCAGCTTACAGGGGCAAGAGACCCAGTACTTC
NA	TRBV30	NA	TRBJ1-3	CAWSVQGNTIYF	TGTGCCTGGAGTGTACAGGGAAACACCATATATTTT
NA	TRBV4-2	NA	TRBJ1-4	CASSRSQASLEKLFF	TGTGCCAGCAGCCGGTCACAGGCATCCCTGGAAAAACTGTTTTTT
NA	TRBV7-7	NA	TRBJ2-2	CASSFRWTRGNTGELFF	TGTGCTAGCAGCTTCCGATGGACAAGGGGTAACACCGGGGAGCTGTTTTTT
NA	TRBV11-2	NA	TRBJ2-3	CASSLGATDTQYF	TGTGCCAGCAGCTTAGGGGCCACAGATACGCAGTATTTT
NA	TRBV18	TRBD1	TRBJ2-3	CASSRAGQVAISTDTQYF	TGTGCCAGCTCACGGGCGGGACAGGTGGCCATCAGCACAGATACGCAGTATTTT
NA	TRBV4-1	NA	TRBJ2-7	CASSQAQGYEQYF	TGCGCCAGCAGCCAAGCGCAGGGGTACGAGCAGTACTTC
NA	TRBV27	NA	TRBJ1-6	CASSFVGDSPLHF	TGTGCCAGCAGTTTCGTAGGGGATTCACCCCTCCACTTT
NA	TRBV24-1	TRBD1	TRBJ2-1	CATSDPDRTDEQFF	TGTGCCACCAGTGACCCGGACAGGACGGATGAGCAGTTCTTC
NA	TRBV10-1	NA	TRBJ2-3	CASSESPTDTQYF	TGCGCCAGCAGTGAGTCCCCAACAGATACGCAGTATTTT
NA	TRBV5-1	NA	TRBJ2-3	CASSLVATPDTQYF	TGCGCCAGCAGCTTGGTAGCGACCCCAGATACGCAGTATTTT
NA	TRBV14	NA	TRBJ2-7	CASSQTSYEQYF	TGTGCCAGCAGCCAGACAAGCTACGAGCAGTACTTC
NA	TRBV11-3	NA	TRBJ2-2	CASSSGQNTGELFF	TGTGCCAGCAGCTCTGGGCAGAACACCGGGGAGCTGTTTTTT
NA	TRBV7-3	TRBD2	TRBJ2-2	CASSPGLAASWTGELFF	TGTGCCAGCAGCCCCGGACTAGCGGCCTCGTGGACCGGGGAGCTGTTTTTT
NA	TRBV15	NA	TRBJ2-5	CATSTGPTKGETQYF	TGTGCCACCAGCACCGGGCCCACGAAGGGGGAGACCCAGTACTTC
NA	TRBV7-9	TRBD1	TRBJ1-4	CASSLGQWTNEKLFF	TGTGCCAGCAGCCTGGGACAGTGGACTAATGAAAAACTGTTTTTT
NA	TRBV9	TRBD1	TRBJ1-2	CASSGAPGQGNYGYTF	TGTGCCAGCAGCGGAGCTCCGGGACAGGGAAACTATGGCTACACCTTC
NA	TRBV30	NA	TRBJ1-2	CAWSVGSHYGYTF	TGTGCCTGGAGTGTGGGTAGCCACTATGGCTACACCTTC
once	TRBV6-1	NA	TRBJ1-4	CASSELPGVLFF	TGTGCCAGCAGTGAACTCCCAGGGGTACTGTTTTTT
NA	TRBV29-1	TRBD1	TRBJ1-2	CSALDRGDGYTF	TGCAGCGCCCTAGACAGGGGGGATGGCTACACCTTC
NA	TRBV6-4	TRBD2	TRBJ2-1	CASSRAGGDYNEQFF	TGTGCCAGCAGCCGAGCGGGAGGAGACTACAATGAGCAGTTCTTC
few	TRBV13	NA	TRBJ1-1	CASSLMKGPEAFF	TGTGCCAGCAGCTTAATGAAGGGGCCTGAAGCTTTCTTT
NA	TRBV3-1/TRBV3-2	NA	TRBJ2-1	CASSQRVWNEQFF	TGTGCCAGCAGCCAACGGGTTTGGAATGAGCAGTTCTTC
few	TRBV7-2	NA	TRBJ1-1	CASSLVRGLEGTEAFF	TGTGCCAGCAGCTTAGTTCGGGGGTTAGAGGGGACTGAAGCTTTCTTT
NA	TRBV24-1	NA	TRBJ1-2	CATSVPGYGYTF	NA
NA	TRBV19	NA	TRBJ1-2	CASSNLATEQTGHGYTF	TGTGCCAGTTCTAACTTAGCGACCGAACAGACAGGCCATGGCTACACCTTC